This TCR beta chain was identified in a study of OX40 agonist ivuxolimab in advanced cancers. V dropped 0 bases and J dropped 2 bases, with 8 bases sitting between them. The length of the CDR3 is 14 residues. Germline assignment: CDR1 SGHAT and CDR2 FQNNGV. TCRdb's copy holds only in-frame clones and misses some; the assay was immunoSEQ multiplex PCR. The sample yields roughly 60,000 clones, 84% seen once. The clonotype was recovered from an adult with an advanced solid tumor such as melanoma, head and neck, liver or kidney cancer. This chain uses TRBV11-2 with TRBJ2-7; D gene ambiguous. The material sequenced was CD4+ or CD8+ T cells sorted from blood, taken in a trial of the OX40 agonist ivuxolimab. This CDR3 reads CASSLDRLPYEQYF. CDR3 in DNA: TGTGCCAGCAGCTTAGACCGACTTCCCTACGAGCAGTACTTC.